The next 20 T cell receptor beta chains were all read from a single sample in a study of blood T cell repertoires in COVID-19. The protocol was immunoSEQ multiplex PCR, while the TCRdb copy is restricted to in-frame clones and leaves out a portion. This repertoire shows hundreds of thousands of clones, around 90% found once; its top ten account for roughly 3.4%. The specimen sequenced was peripheral blood. The receptors shown here come from a young woman who had recovered from COVID-19.

The V gene is TRBV5-8, the J gene TRBJ1-3; 7 nucleotides match TRBD1. The V gene end was trimmed by 6 bases and the J gene end by 0 bases; junction bases not matched to a gene: 9. The germline gives CDR1 SGHTS, CDR2 YDEGEE. This CDR3 is 16 amino acids long. Written as DNA, the CDR3 is TGTGCCAGCACCCCCTGGACAGGCATCTCTGGAAACACCATATATTTT. Amino acids: CASTPWTGISGNTIYF.

The rearrangement uses TRBV6-2 or TRBV6-3 and TRBJ1-5; D unresolved. The CDR3 has 19 amino acids. Looked up from germline, CDR1 is MNHEY and CDR2 is SVGEGT. Trimming stripped 0 bases from V and 1 base from J, with 19 bases between. In DNA form, the CDR3 reads TGTGCCAGCAGTTACTCGATGGAGGATGTACCCTTGAGCAATCAGCCCCAGCATTTT. This sequence encodes CASSYSMEDVPLSNQPQHF.

The chain carries TRBV18 and TRBJ1-6; TRBD1 might be the D (6 bases). V was pared by 3 bases and J by 10 bases, with 13 bases between. CDR1 and CDR2 from the germline V gene are KGHSH and LQKENI. This CDR3 contains 14 residues. The CDR3 loop reads CASSPAGEGSPLHF. The CDR3, as DNA: TGTGCCAGCTCACCCGCAGGGGAAGGCTCACCCCTCCACTTT.

The genes are TRBV24-1 and TRBJ1-1; no definite D call. The CDR3 extends over 15 amino acids. Trimming shortened V by 0 bases and J by 4 bases, and 11 bases separated the two germline ends. Germline V gene sequence: CDR1 KGHDR, CDR2 SFDVKD. DNA for the CDR3: TGTGCCACCAGTGATTTGCGAAACGGGGTCACTGAAGCTTTCTTT. Translated, it gives CATSDLRNGVTEAFF.

The gene calls are TRBV2 and TRBJ2-1, with D uncertain. CDR1 is SNHLY, CDR2 FYNNEI, per germline. Trimming cost V 3 bases and J 3 bases, with 9 bases left between them. The CDR3 has 14 residues. CDR3 nucleotides: TGTGCCAGCAGTGATGACACGGACTACAATGAGCAGTTCTTC. Residues: CASSDDTDYNEQFF.

The table lists this clone with a few counts. J is TRBJ2-1 and V is TRBV5-1, with a tentative D call TRBD1 (5 bases). There are 15 residues in the CDR3. V lost 3 bases and J 7 bases, leaving 17 bases between the germline ends. CDR1 and CDR2 (germline): SGHRS, YFSETQ. The CDR3 loop is CASSSLYDQGNEQFF. DNA of the CDR3: TGCGCCAGCAGCTCCCTCTATGATCAGGGAAATGAGCAGTTCTTC.

The chain couples TRBV7-2 to TRBJ2-5; D is perhaps TRBD1 (6 bases). V lost 5 bases and J lost 1, with 14 bases in between. Germline CDR1 and CDR2: SGHTA and FQGNSA. The CDR3 runs 15 residues. The CDR3 nucleotides read TGTGCCAGCAGCGGCCCAGGGGCGGCCCAAGAGACCCAGTACTTC. It yields the protein CASSGPGAAQETQYF.

A few counts support this clone. This chain uses TRBV5-1 with TRBJ2-5; 7 bases align to TRBD1. V lost 4 bases, J lost 2 bases, and 5 bases stayed unmatched. Germline V gene data show CDR1 as SGHRS and CDR2 as YFSETQ. CDR3 length equals 14 residues. The CDR3 reads CASSGRTGQETQYF. The CDR3 nucleotides are TGCGCCAGCAGCGGAAGGACAGGACAAGAGACCCAGTACTTC.

The V gene is TRBV19, the J gene TRBJ2-6, with 9 bases matching TRBD1. The CDR3 extends over 16 amino acids. Trimming cost V 7 bases and J 1 base; bases outside gene matches: 5. In germline, CDR1 is LNHDA, CDR2 SQIVND (reference sequence). CDR3 sequence: CASTLGQGSGANVLTF. CDR3 sequence (DNA): TGTGCCAGTACCCTCGGACAGGGGTCTGGGGCCAACGTCCTGACTTTC.

The rearrangement joins TRBV5-3 to TRBJ1-2; D gene unclear. TRBV5-3 is an open reading frame whose function is uncertain. V lost 0 bases to trimming and J lost 2 bases, with 8 bases between them. The CDR3 totals 14 residues. The DNA of the CDR3 is TGTGCCAGAAGCTTGGGCAGGTGGAACTATGGCTACACCTTC. Its protein product is CARSLGRWNYGYTF.

The V and J genes are TRBV7-8 and TRBJ2-5; 9 bases fit TRBD1. The CDR3 is made up of 20 amino acids. Germline-derived CDR1 and CDR2 are SGHVS and FQNEAQ. The J segment lost 7 bases and the V segment lost 5 bases, leaving 26 bases of the junction unmatched. CDR3 region: CASSPSPGTGLPWGEGTQYF. The CDR3 coding sequence is TGTGCCAGCAGCCCATCTCCTGGGACAGGGCTTCCCTGGGGAGAAGGGACCCAGTACTTC. Using reference TRBV7-8 and TRBJ2-5 for the parts outside the CDR3, the full variable domain is GAGVSQSPRYKVAKRGQDVALRCDPISGHVSLFWYQQALGQGPEFLTYFQNEAQLDKSGLPSDRFFAERPEGSVSTLKIQRTQQEDSAVYLCASSPSPGTGLPWGEGTQYFGPGTRLLVL.

The chain couples TRBV4-1 to TRBJ2-1, with 10 bases fitting TRBD2. With V trimmed by 0 bases and J by 5 bases, 7 bases remained unmatched. CDR3 size: 17 residues. Germline assignment: CDR1 MGHRA and CDR2 YSYEKL. The CDR3 loop is CASSQDRLAGTNNEQFF. CDR3 nucleotides: TGCGCCAGCAGCCAAGACCGACTAGCGGGCACCAACAATGAGCAGTTCTTC.

V usage is TRBV28 and J usage is TRBJ1-4; 9 bases line up with TRBD1. Germline V gives CDR1 MDHEN, CDR2 SYDVKM. The junction had 12 bases not matched to a gene; V was cut back by 6 bases and J by 7 bases. The CDR3 runs to 16 residues. DNA for the CDR3: TGTGCCAGCAGGGTAGGACAGGGGTGGTACGGTGAAAAACTGTTTTTT. Residues: CASRVGQGWYGEKLFF.

V usage is TRBV2 and J usage is TRBJ2-7, with 8 bases identical to TRBD2. This CDR3 spans 16 amino acids. Per the germline V gene, CDR1 is SNHLY and CDR2 is FYNNEI. V dropped 7 bases and J dropped 3; count of bases not matched to a gene: 14. CDR3 protein: CASTYIGGEAGYEQYV. Written as DNA, the CDR3 is TGTGCCAGCACTTATATCGGGGGGGAGGCTGGCTACGAGCAGTACGTC.

The rearrangement links TRBV18 to TRBJ1-2; no clear D. Deletions cut 5 bases from V and 2 bases from J, with 9 bases between. Germline loops: CDR1 KGHSH, CDR2 LQKENI. The length of the CDR3 is 13 residues. The CDR3 loop reads CASSDTVNYGYTF. Here the CDR3 DNA reads TGTGCCAGCTCAGACACAGTAAACTATGGCTACACCTTC.

The V gene is TRBV5-1, the J gene TRBJ2-4; D is unresolved. This CDR3 spans 14 amino acids. Germline V gene lookup returns CDR1 SGHRS and CDR2 YFSETQ. The germline V and J ends were trimmed by 0 bases and 0 bases, with 4 bases remaining between them. CDR3 residues: CASSLDLAKNIQYF. The CDR3 coding sequence is TGCGCCAGCAGCTTGGATCTAGCCAAAAACATTCAGTACTTC.

The rearrangement links TRBV7-9 to TRBJ2-1, with unresolved D. Trimming removed 0 bases at V and 9 bases at J, with 6 bases between. This CDR3 has 12 residues. Germline V lookup: CDR1 SEHNR, CDR2 FQNEAQ (reference sequence). The CDR3 sequence: CASSLAAAEQFF. CDR3 DNA: TGTGCCAGCAGCTTAGCAGCCGCTGAGCAGTTCTTC.

The gene calls are TRBV10-3 and TRBJ1-2; D might be TRBD1 (5 bases). V was pared by 7 bases and J by 2 bases, with 17 bases between. Germline CDR1 and CDR2: ENHRY and SYGVKD. The CDR3 has 15 amino acids. The DNA of the CDR3 is TGTGCCATCACGTCCGCAGGGCCGGTAAACTATGGCTACACCTTC. It yields the protein CAITSAGPVNYGYTF.

This clone was recorded only once. The genes are TRBV11-3 and TRBJ1-6, with 7 bases lining up with TRBD1. V shed 4 bases and J 6 bases; nucleotides not matched to a gene: 6. Germline V gives CDR1 SGHNT, CDR2 YENEEA. This CDR3 has 15 amino acids. CDR3 sequence reads: CASSSNRGRNSPLHF. As DNA, the CDR3 is TGTGCCAGCAGCTCAAACAGGGGCCGTAATTCACCCCTCCACTTT.

This chain joins TRBV11-2 and TRBJ2-1, with D uncertain. V lost 5 bases and J lost 2, with 4 bases in between. This CDR3 spans 12 amino acids. Looked up from germline, CDR1 is SGHAT and CDR2 is FQNNGV. In DNA form, the CDR3 reads TGTGCCAGCAGCCGTACCTACAATGAGCAGTTCTTC. Protein: CASSRTYNEQFF.